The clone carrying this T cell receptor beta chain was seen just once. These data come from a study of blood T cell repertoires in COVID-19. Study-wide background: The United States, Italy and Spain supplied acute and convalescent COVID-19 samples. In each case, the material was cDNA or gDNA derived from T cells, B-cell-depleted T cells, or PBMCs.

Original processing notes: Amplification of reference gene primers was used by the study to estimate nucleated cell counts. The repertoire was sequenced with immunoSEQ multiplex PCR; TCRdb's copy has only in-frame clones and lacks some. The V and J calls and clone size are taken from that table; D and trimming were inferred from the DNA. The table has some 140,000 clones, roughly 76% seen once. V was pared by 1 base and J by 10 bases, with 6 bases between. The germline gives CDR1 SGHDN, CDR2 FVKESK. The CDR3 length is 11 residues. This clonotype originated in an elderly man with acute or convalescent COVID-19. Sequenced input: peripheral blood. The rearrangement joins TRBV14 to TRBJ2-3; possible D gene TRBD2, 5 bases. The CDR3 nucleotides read TGTGCCAGCAGCCAAGTGAGGGCGCAGTATTTT. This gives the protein CASSQVRAQYF.